The clone carrying this T cell receptor (beta chain) was observed a few times. Using immunoSEQ multiplex PCR, the repertoire was profiled, and TCRdb retains in-frame clones only, with some absent. The sample carries about 23,000 clones, roughly 29% recorded once. The entry originates in a study of neoadjuvant anti-PD-1 for oral cavity cancer. Turning to the study itself: Non-progressing patients received a fourth nivolumab dose near day 43, then surgery on days 50-56.

V dropped 4 bases and J dropped 0; count of bases not matched to a gene: 6. CDR1 and CDR2 (germline): PRHDT, FYEKMQ (reference sequence). This CDR3 is 16 amino acids long. The time point is: after neoadjuvant nivolumab, at surgical resection. The receptor was isolated from a person aged 35-79 years with oral cavity squamous cell carcinoma. This material consisted of tumor tissue, taken after nivolumab (anti-PD-1) treatment. This sequence joins TRBV13 and TRBJ2-1, with 7 bases matching TRBD1. The CDR3, as DNA: TGTGCCAGCAGCTACCTAGGGGGCCCCTCCTACAATGAGCAGTTCTTC. Translated: CASSYLGGPSYNEQFF.